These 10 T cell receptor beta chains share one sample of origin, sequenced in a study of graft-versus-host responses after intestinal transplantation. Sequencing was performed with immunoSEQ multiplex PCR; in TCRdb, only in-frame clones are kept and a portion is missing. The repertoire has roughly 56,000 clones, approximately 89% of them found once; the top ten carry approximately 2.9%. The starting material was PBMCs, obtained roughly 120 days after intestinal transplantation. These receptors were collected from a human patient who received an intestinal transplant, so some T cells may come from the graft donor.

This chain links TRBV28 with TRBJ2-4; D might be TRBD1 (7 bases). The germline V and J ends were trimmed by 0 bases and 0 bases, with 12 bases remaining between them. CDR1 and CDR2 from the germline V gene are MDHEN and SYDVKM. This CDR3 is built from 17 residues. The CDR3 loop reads CASSLWEGALAKNIQYF. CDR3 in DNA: TGTGCCAGCAGTTTATGGGAGGGGGCACTAGCCAAAAACATTCAGTACTTC.

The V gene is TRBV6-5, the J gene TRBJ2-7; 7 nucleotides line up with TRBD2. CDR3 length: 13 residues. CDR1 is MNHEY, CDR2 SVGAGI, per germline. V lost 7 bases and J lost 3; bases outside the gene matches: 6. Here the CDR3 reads CASTVAGNYEQYF. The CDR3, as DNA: TGTGCCAGCACCGTAGCGGGTAACTACGAGCAGTACTTC.

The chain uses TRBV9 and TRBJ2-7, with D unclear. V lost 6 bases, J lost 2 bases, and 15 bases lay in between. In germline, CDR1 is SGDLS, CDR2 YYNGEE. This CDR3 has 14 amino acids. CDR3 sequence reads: CASTAGPLAYEQYF. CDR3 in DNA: TGTGCCAGCACCGCCGGCCCTCTGGCCTACGAGCAGTACTTC.

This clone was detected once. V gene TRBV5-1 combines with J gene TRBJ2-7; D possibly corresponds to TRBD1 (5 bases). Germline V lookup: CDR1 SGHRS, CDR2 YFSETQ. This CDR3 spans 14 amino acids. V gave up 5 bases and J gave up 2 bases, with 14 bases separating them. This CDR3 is CASSPAWGTYEQYF. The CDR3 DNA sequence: TGCGCCAGCAGTCCTGCATGGGGCACCTACGAGCAGTACTTC. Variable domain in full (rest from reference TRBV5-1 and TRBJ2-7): KAGVTQTPRYLIKTRGQQVTLSCSPISGHRSVSWYQQTPGQGLQFLFEYFSETQRNKGNFPGRFSGRQFSNSRSEMNVSTLELGDSALYLCASSPAWGTYEQYFGPGTRLTVT.

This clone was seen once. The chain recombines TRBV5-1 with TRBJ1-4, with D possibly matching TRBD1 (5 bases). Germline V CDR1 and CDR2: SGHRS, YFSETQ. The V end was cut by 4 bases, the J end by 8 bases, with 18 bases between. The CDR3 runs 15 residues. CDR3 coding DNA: TGCGCCAGCAGCCACGGGCCCGCGGGGCGAGAAAAACTGTTTTTT. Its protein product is CASSHGPAGREKLFF.

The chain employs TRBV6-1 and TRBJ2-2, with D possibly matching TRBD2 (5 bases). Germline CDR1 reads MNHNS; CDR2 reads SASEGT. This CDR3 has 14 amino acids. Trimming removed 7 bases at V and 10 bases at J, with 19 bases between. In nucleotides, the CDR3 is TGTGCCAGCAAGAGGGCAGAGGAAAGAGTGGAGCTGTTTTTT. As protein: CASKRAEERVELFF.

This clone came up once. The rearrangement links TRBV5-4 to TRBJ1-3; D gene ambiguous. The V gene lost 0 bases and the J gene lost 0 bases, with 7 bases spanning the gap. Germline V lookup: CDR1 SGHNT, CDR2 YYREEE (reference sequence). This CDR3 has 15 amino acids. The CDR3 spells CASSLAGSSGNTIYF. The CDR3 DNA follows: TGTGCCAGCAGCTTGGCCGGCAGCTCTGGAAACACCATATATTTT.

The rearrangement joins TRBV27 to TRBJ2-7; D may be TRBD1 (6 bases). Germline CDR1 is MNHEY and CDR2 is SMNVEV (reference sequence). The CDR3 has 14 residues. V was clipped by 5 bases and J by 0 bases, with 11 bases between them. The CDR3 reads CASSPTDSSYEQYF. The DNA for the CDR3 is TGTGCCAGCAGTCCGACGGACAGCTCCTACGAGCAGTACTTC.

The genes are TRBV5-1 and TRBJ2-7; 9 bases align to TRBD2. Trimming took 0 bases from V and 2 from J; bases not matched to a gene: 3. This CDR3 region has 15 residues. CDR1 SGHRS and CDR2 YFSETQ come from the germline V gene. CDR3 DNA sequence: TGCGCCAGCAGCTTGGGTGGCGGGGGGGCCTACGAGCAGTACTTC. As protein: CASSLGGGGAYEQYF.

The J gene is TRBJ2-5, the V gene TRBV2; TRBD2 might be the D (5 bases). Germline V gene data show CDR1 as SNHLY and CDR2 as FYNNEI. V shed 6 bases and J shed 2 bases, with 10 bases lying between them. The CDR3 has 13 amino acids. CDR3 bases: TGTGCCAGCAGCGACGGGGTTCAAGAGACCCAGTACTTC. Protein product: CASSDGVQETQYF.